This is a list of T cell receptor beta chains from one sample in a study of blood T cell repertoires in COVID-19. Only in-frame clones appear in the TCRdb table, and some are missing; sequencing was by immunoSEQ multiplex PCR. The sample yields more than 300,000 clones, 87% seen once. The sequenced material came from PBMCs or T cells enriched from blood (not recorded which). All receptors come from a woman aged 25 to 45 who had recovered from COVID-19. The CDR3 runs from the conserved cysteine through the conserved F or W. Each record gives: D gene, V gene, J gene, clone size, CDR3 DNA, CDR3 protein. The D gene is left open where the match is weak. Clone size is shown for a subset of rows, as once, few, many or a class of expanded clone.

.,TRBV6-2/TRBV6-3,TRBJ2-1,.,TGTGCCAGCAGTTATAATTCAGGGGATGAGCAGTTCTTC,CASSYNSGDEQFF
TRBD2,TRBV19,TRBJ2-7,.,TGTGCCAGTAGGTCAAGCGGGGGGACTAGCTCCTACGAGCAGTACTTC,CASRSSGGTSSYEQYF
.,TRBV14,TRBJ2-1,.,TGTGCCAGCAGGCAAGTAGGGGTCGGGGAGCAGTTCTTC,CASRQVGVGEQFF
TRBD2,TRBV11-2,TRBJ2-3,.,TGTGCCAGCAGCTTAGGGGTGGTAAGACTAGCGGCTAGCACAGATACGCAGTATTTT,CASSLGVVRLAASTDTQYF
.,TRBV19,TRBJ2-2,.,TGTGCCAGTAGAGTACAGGGAGGGCCCGGGGAGCTGTTTTTT,CASRVQGGPGELFF
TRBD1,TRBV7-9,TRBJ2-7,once,TGTGCCAGCAGCGCCCCGGGACAGCCTTACGAGCAGTACTTC,CASSAPGQPYEQYF
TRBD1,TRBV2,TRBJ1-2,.,TGTGCCAGCAGTGAAAGTGGGACAGGGGCTAACTATGGCTACACCTTC,CASSESGTGANYGYTF
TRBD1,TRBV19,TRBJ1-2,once,TGTGCCAGTAGTATTGCCGGGACAGGCCTATATGGCTACACCTTC,CASSIAGTGLYGYTF
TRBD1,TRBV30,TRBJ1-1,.,TGTGCCTGGAGTGTAGCTGTGACAGGGGGCACTGAAGCTTTCTTT,CAWSVAVTGGTEAFF
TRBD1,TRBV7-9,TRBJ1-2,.,TGTGCCAGCAGCCCCACCGGGACAGCCTACTATGGCTACACCTTC,CASSPTGTAYYGYTF
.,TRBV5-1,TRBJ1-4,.,TGCGCCAGCAGCTTGGACAGGGCGAATGAAAAACTGTTTTTT,CASSLDRANEKLFF
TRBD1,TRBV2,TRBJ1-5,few,TGTGCCAGCAGTGAGACAGGGGTCGTCAATCAGCCCCAGCATTTT,CASSETGVVNQPQHF
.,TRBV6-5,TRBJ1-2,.,TGTGCCAGCAGTAGAGCTGGCTACACCTTC,CASSRAGYTF
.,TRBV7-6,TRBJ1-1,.,TGTGCCAGCAGCTCCGTACTAGACGGCACTGAAGCTTTCTTT,CASSSVLDGTEAFF
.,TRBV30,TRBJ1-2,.,TGTGCCTGGAGGCCAGGGTTCGGGTTAGGCTACACCTTC,CAWRPGFGLGYTF
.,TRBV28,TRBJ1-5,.,TGTGCCAGCAGTTTAGCCCAGTTCGGGGAGCCCCAGCATTTT,CASSLAQFGEPQHF
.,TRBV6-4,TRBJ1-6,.,TGTGCCAGCAGTGACTCGGGAGGGGGCTATAATTCACCCCTCCACTTT,CASSDSGGGYNSPLHF
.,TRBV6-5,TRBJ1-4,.,TGTGCCAGCAGTCCAAGACTATTCACTAATGAAAAACTGTTTTTT,CASSPRLFTNEKLFF
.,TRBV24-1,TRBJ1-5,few,TGTGCCACCAGTCCGGGGCAGGGGAAGAGCAATCAGCCCCAGCATTTT,CATSPGQGKSNQPQHF
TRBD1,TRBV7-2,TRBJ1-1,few,TGTGCCAGCAGCTTAGCAGGGGGCGCAGCTTTCTTT,CASSLAGGAAFF
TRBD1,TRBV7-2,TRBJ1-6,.,TGTGCCAGCACCTCCACCGGGACAGGGTGGTCACCCCTCCACTTT,CASTSTGTGWSPLHF
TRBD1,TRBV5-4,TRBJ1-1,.,TGTGCCAGCAGCTTGGTCGACCCAGGGGGCTGGGAAGCTTTCTTT,CASSLVDPGGWEAFF
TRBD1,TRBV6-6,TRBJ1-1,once,TGTGCCAGCAGTTATGGACAGGGGAGCACTGAAGCTTTCTTT,CASSYGQGSTEAFF
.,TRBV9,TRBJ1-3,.,TGTGCCAGCAGCCCATCCGGACAGACTGGAAACACCATATATTTT,CASSPSGQTGNTIYF
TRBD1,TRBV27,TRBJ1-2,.,TGTGCCACCAAGCAGGGACAGAGAGCTTGGTATGGCTACACCTTC,CATKQGQRAWYGYTF
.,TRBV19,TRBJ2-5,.,TGTGCCAGTAGTCCTTCAGGGTCGGAGACCCAGTACTTC,CASSPSGSETQYF
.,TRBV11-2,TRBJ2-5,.,TGTGCCAGCAGCTTTTACAGCCAAGAGACCCAGTACTTC,CASSFYSQETQYF
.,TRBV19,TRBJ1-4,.,TGTGCCAGTAGTATCCAGGCAACTAATGAAAAACTGTTTTTT,CASSIQATNEKLFF
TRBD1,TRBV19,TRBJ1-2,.,TGTGCCAGTAGTGGAAACAGGGGGCGAAGCGATGGCTACACCTTC,CASSGNRGRSDGYTF
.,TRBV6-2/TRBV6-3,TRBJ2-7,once,TGTGCCAGCAGTTACGGGGGGGCGTCTTACGAGCAGTACTTC,CASSYGGASYEQYF
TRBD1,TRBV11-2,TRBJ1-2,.,TGTGCCAGCAGCTTAGCCGACAGGGGCTATGGCTACACCTTC,CASSLADRGYGYTF
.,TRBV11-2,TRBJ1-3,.,TGTGCCAGCAGCCGCTTCCGGACAGCCCTCTCTGGAAACACCATATATTTT,CASSRFRTALSGNTIYF
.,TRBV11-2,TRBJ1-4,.,TGTGCCAGCAGGCCGGGACATGGAAAGGGCGCAACTAATGAAAAACTGTTTTTT,CASRPGHGKGATNEKLFF
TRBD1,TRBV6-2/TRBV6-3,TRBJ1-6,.,TGTGCCAGCAGTACAGGGGATTTTAATTCACCCCTCCACTTT,CASSTGDFNSPLHF
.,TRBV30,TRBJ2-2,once,TGTGCCTCGGGGTTCAGGGGCAACACCGGGGAGCTGTTTTTT,CASGFRGNTGELFF
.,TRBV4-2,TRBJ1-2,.,TGTGCCAGCAGCCATGGACAGAATGGCTACACCTTC,CASSHGQNGYTF
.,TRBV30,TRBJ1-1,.,TGTGCCTGGGAACGGGCCCCTCGGGGCACTGAAGCTTTCTTT,CAWERAPRGTEAFF
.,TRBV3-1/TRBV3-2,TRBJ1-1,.,TGTGCCAGCAGCCAATCCAAGACAGGCACTGAAGCTTTCTTT,CASSQSKTGTEAFF
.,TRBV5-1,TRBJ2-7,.,TGCGCCAGCAGCTTGGATGGACAGTCCTACGAGCAGTACTTC,CASSLDGQSYEQYF
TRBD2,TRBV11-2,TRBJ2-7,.,TGTGCCAGCAGCTTTTCGGGGGGTGGGTACGAGCAGTACTTC,CASSFSGGGYEQYF
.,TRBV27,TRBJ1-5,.,TGTGCCAGCAGTACCGGCACCAGGGGAGAGGATCAGCCCCAGCATTTT,CASSTGTRGEDQPQHF